This T cell receptor (beta chain) originates from a study of blood T cells in healthy people across ages. The use of a sample-barcoded 5' primer and a J-beta primer mix characterized a second PCR of roughly 6 to 11 cycles. Tags on each cDNA molecule came from a template-switch adaptor with 12 random nucleotides. TCRdb re-called the 5' RACE reads with MiXCR, one entry per CDR3 protein. The sample yields roughly 800,000 distinct CDR3 sequences, about 62% seen once. General study points: Age brought a roughly linear fall in TCR beta diversity measured per million T cells.

Per germline, CDR1 MNHNS and CDR2 SASEGT. This CDR3 contains 16 residues. V dropped 4 bases and J dropped 4 bases, with 17 bases sitting between them. The sample holds a few counts of this clonotype. The antigen remains unidentified. This chain joins TRBV6-1 and TRBJ1-5, with D hard to call. Sequenced sample: blood. The TCR sequence derives from a man aged 25-45 years in good health. DNA for the CDR3: TGTGCCAGCAGTGGGAAGAGAAGCTTTCTTAATCAGCCCCAGCATTTT. This translates into CASSGKRSFLNQPQHF.